Following are 20 T cell receptor beta chains from one sample sequenced in a study of identical twins. Using its own MiXCR run on the 5' RACE reads, TCRdb lists one record per CDR3 protein. The table has hundreds of thousands of distinct CDR3 sequences, more than 6.5% seen once. These data are also associated with another study on yellow fever vaccine responses in identical twins.

The material sequenced was memory (CD45RO+) T cells sorted from blood. The receptors were gathered from a woman younger than 30 in good health.

CDR3 amino acids: CASSLVGFPQETQYF. Written as DNA, the CDR3 is TGTGCCAGCAGCTTAGTGGGGTTCCCCCAAGAGACCCAGTACTTC. J is TRBJ2-5 and V is TRBV7-8; D unresolved. Germline values: CDR1 SGHVS, CDR2 FQNEAQ. The CDR3 extends over 15 amino acids. V was shortened by 1 base and J by 1 base, with 10 bases between the two germline ends.

J is TRBJ2-2 and V is TRBV7-6; 8 nucleotides line up with TRBD1. CDR3 length equals 14 residues. V was clipped by 5 bases and J by 4 bases; unmatched bases: 3. The V gene's germline CDR1 is SGHVS and CDR2 FNYEAQ. The CDR3 loop reads CASSPTGGTGELFF. Here the CDR3 DNA reads TGTGCCAGCAGCCCCACAGGGGGCACCGGGGAGCTGTTTTTT.

The chain employs TRBV21-1 and TRBJ2-5; the D segment call TRBD2 is taken from the table without a DNA check. TRBV21-1 is marked as a pseudogene. The CDR3 length is 15 residues. The CDR3 DNA reads TGTGCCAGCAGCAAAGCCAGGCTAGAGCGAGAGACCCAGTACTTC. Its translation: CASSKARLERETQYF.

This clonotype was recorded at least ten times. The chain couples TRBV5-1 to TRBJ1-1; TRBD1 agrees at 7 bases. V was pared by 3 bases and J by 7 bases, with 15 bases of the junction left unmatched. The germline CDR1 and CDR2 sequences are SGHRS and YFSETQ. The CDR3 covers 16 residues. In DNA, the CDR3 is TGCGCCAGCAGCTATAGTCCCGGGACAGAAAACTATGAAGCTTTCTTT. It codes for CASSYSPGTENYEAFF.

The sample holds many counts of this clonotype. The chain links TRBV12-3 or TRBV12-4 to TRBJ2-1, with a possible D match to TRBD2 (6 bases). The germline V and J ends were trimmed by 5 bases and 0 bases, with 20 bases remaining between them. The CDR3 covers 18 residues. The CDR3 sequence: CASSPAPLLAGSYNEQFF. The CDR3 region has the DNA TGTGCCAGCAGTCCGGCCCCCCTACTAGCAGGCTCCTACAATGAGCAGTTCTTC.

This clonotype occurred many times. The rearrangement joins TRBV4-1 to TRBJ2-3; 9 bases line up with TRBD2. CDR1 and CDR2 from the germline V gene are MGHRA and YSYEKL. The V and J ends lost 4 bases and 6 bases, in that order; junction bases with no gene match: 11. The CDR3 length is 16 residues. CDR3 loop: CASSLPASGVYDTQYF. For the CDR3, the DNA is TGCGCCAGCAGCCTCCCGGCTAGCGGGGTCTATGATACGCAGTATTTT.

This clonotype was seen repeatedly, ten times or more. The genes are TRBV20-1 and TRBJ1-1; D gene unclear. The CDR3 is made up of 11 amino acids. Trimming took 1 base from V and 3 from J, leaving 3 bases between them. The germline V gene encodes CDR1 DFQATT and CDR2 SNEGSKA (reference sequence). CDR3 region: CSARVYTEAFF. For the CDR3, the DNA is TGCAGTGCTAGAGTTTACACTGAAGCTTTCTTT.

The chain carries TRBV7-8 and TRBJ2-3; D remains unclear. Germline values: CDR1 SGHVS, CDR2 FQNEAQ. The CDR3 is 15 amino acids. V shed 5 bases and J shed 1 base, with 13 bases lying between them. As DNA, the CDR3 is TGTGCCAGCAGCCCCTGGATAGGCCGCACAGATACGCAGTATTTT. It is translated as CASSPWIGRTDTQYF.

This clonotype was recorded at least ten times. The rearrangement joins TRBV24-1 to TRBJ2-1; 11 bases line up with TRBD2. The CDR3 contains 18 residues. CDR1 KGHDR and CDR2 SFDVKD come from the germline V gene. V shed 2 bases and J 2 bases; nucleotides not matched to a gene: 7. The CDR3 DNA sequence: TGTGCCACCAGTGATTCTTCTCCTAGCGGGAGGACCTACAATGAGCAGTTCTTC. Residues: CATSDSSPSGRTYNEQFF.

This clonotype was seen only a few times. The chain is built from TRBV12-3 or TRBV12-4 and TRBJ2-5; TRBD2 matches 14 bases. The V and J ends lost 6 bases and 1 base, in that order; junction bases with no gene match: 4. This CDR3 contains 16 residues. Here the CDR3 DNA reads TGTGCCAGCAGACGAGGGACTAGCGGGGGCCAAGAGACCCAGTACTTC. Protein: CASRRGTSGGQETQYF.

Many counts were recorded for this clonotype. The chain employs TRBV5-1 and TRBJ1-4, with D unresolved. Looked up from germline, CDR1 is SGHRS and CDR2 is YFSETQ. Trimming left V 4 bases short and J 8 bases short, with 15 bases between. The CDR3 contains 14 residues. CDR3 sequence (DNA): TGCGCCAGCAGCCAAGGGCTGTTTCAAGAAAAACTGTTTTTT. It encodes CASSQGLFQEKLFF.

This clonotype was seen more than once but under ten times. This sequence joins TRBV27 and TRBJ2-3; 8 nucleotides line up with TRBD2. V shed 0 bases, J shed 5 bases, and the junction held 10 bases outside the gene matches. The CDR3 totals 17 residues. The germline CDR1 and CDR2 sequences are MNHEY and SMNVEV (reference sequence). The DNA for the CDR3 is TGTGCCAGCAGTTTATCGGCCAGCGGGAGAGTGGGAGATACGCAGTATTTT. Translating it yields CASSLSASGRVGDTQYF.

This clonotype has at least ten counts. The chain carries TRBV12-3 or TRBV12-4 and TRBJ2-1; the D is unclear. This CDR3 is 15 amino acids long. V was trimmed by 3 bases and J by 6 bases, leaving 15 bases between them. The CDR3 nucleotides are TGTGCCAGCAGTTTTGGCCTAGATATAGGCAATGAGCAGTTCTTC. Its translation is CASSFGLDIGNEQFF.

This clonotype was counted between two and nine times. The genes are TRBV13 and TRBJ2-1; tentative D call: TRBD2 (6 bases). Per germline, CDR1 PRHDT and CDR2 FYEKMQ (reference sequence). V was shortened by 5 bases and J by 6 bases, with 20 bases between the two germline ends. The CDR3 sequence is 16 residues long. CDR3 in amino acids: CASSRKTGLISNEQFF. CDR3 coding DNA: TGTGCCAGCAGCCGAAAAACGGGACTGATCAGCAATGAGCAGTTCTTC.

This clonotype has a handful of counts. The chain is built from TRBV7-2 and TRBJ1-2; 10 bases align to TRBD1. Germline CDR1 SGHTA, CDR2 FQGNSA. V shed 5 bases, J shed 7 bases, and the junction held 7 bases outside the gene matches. The CDR3 is made up of 14 amino acids. The CDR3 DNA sequence: TGTGCCAGCAGCATACCCGGGACAGGGGTTGGCTACACCTTC. It is translated as CASSIPGTGVGYTF.

The chain recombines TRBV2 with TRBJ2-1; 8 bases are a match to TRBD1. J lost 0 bases, V lost 6 bases, and 1 base had no gene match. CDR1 and CDR2 from the germline V gene are SNHLY and FYNNEI. CDR3 size: 14 residues. CDR3 DNA: TGTGCCAGCAGGACAGGGGTCTCCTACAATGAGCAGTTCTTC. Its protein product is CASRTGVSYNEQFF.

The chain joins TRBV28 to TRBJ2-7; 7 positions agree with TRBD1. In germline, CDR1 is MDHEN, CDR2 SYDVKM. The V and J ends lost 3 bases and 3 bases, in that order; junction bases with no gene match: 5. The CDR3 has 14 amino acids. CDR3 amino acids: CASSLSGQRYEQYV. The CDR3 bases are TGTGCCAGCAGTTTGTCGGGACAGCGCTACGAGCAGTACGTC.

The chain employs TRBV20-1 and TRBJ2-1, with unresolved D. The CDR3 totals 14 residues. Trimming took 3 bases from V and 0 from J, leaving 9 bases between them. Germline V CDR1 and CDR2: DFQATT, SNEGSKA (reference sequence). CDR3: CSASLRSSYNEQFF. DNA for the CDR3: TGCAGTGCTAGTTTGCGGAGCTCCTACAATGAGCAGTTCTTC.

This clonotype rates as medium-sized (0.01 to 0.1%). This chain links TRBV7-8 with TRBJ2-5; the match to TRBD1 covers 9 bases. The CDR3 extends over 16 amino acids. J was trimmed by 3 bases and V by 1 base; bases with no gene match: 6. CDR1 and CDR2 from the germline V gene are SGHVS and FQNEAQ. In DNA form, the CDR3 reads TGTGCCAGCAGCTTAGAGACAGGGGGGAGGGAAGAGACCCAGTACTTC. It encodes CASSLETGGREETQYF.

The chain employs TRBV9 and TRBJ2-5; 8 nucleotides match TRBD1. This CDR3 spans 14 amino acids. Germline assignment: CDR1 SGDLS and CDR2 YYNGEE. V lost 0 bases to trimming and J lost 5 bases; unmatched junction nucleotides: 3. This CDR3 is CASSVEGDRETQYF. The CDR3, as DNA: TGTGCCAGCAGCGTAGAGGGGGACAGGGAGACCCAGTACTTC. The full variable domain, its missing parts supplied by reference TRBV9 and TRBJ2-5, is DSGVTQTPKHLITATGQRVTLRCSPRSGDLSVYWYQQSLDQGLQFLIQYYNGEERAKGNILERFSAQQFPDLHSELNLSSLELGDSALYFCASSVEGDRETQYFGPGTRLLVL.